This TCR beta chain is drawn from a study of T cells in Graves' hyperthyroidism and ophthalmopathy. Study-wide results and caveats: Model output signaled ophthalmopathy a median 6.5 months ahead of onset. Blood also showed most of the thyroid clonotypes that were expanded above 0.001.

This clonotype was found many times. The target antigen is unknown. RNA transcripts were the template for amplifying TCR beta CDR3 regions. Using the HTBI primer set, a first-round RT-PCR was run on the TCR CDR3. MiXCR, applied by TCRdb to the multiplex PCR reads, yields one record per CDR3 protein. The data show about 710,000 distinct CDR3 sequences, roughly 17% seen once. The V gene's germline CDR1 is SGHTA and CDR2 FQGNSA. J was trimmed by 4 bases and V by 8 bases; bases with no gene match: 12. The CDR3 loop spans 15 amino acids. The chain has TRBV7-2 and TRBJ2-3; 7 nucleotides agree with TRBD2. The sequenced sample consisted of blood. This sequence was found in a man aged 18 to 29 with Graves' hyperthyroidism. In nucleotides, the CDR3 is TGTGCCAGCGCGTCTGGGGACTACTCACCAGATACGCAGTATTTT. Protein sequence: CASASGDYSPDTQYF.